The source of this TCR beta chain is a study of blood T cell repertoires in COVID-19. Study at large: Collection of acute and convalescent COVID-19 samples took place in the United States, Italy and Spain. T cells, B-cell-depleted T cells, or PBMCs supplied cDNA or gDNA.

In the authors' methods: Reference gene primers were amplified, and this amplification served to estimate nucleated cell counts. Sequencing was performed with immunoSEQ multiplex PCR; in TCRdb, only in-frame clones are kept and a portion is missing. The DNA gave D and trimming, while V, J and clone size come from that table. The table includes 120,000 to 150,000 clones, 75% to 90% detected once. The V gene's germline CDR1 is LGHNA and CDR2 YSLEER. Trimming removed 0 bases from V and 6 bases from J, with 12 bases in between. CDR3 length: 14 residues. The sequencing input was peripheral blood. The chain is built from TRBV4-3 and TRBJ2-7, with a weak D call TRBD1 (6 bases). The clonotype comes from a man in his 60s with active or convalescent COVID-19. CDR3 amino acids: CASSQDPGASEQYF. The CDR3 bases are TGCGCCAGCAGCCAAGATCCAGGGGCCTCCGAGCAGTACTTC.